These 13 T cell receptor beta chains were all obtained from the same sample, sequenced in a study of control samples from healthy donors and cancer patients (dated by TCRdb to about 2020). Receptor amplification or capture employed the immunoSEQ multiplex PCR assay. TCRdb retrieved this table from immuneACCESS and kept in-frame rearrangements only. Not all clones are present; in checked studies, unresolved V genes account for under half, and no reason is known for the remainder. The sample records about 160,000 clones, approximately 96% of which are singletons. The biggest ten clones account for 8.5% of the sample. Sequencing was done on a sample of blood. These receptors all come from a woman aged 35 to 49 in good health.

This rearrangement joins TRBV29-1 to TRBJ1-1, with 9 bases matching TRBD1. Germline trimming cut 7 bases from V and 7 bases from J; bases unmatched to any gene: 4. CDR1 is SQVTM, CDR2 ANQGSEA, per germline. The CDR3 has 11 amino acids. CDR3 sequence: CSEGTGYEAFF. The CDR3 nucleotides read TGCAGCGAGGGGACAGGGTATGAAGCTTTCTTT.

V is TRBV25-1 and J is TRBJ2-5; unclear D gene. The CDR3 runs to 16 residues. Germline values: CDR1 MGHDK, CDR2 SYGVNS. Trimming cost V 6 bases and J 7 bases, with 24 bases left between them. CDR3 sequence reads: CASSKPGPRTLGTQYF. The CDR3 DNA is TGTGCCAGCAGCAAGCCCGGGCCAAGGACCCTTGGGACCCAGTACTTC. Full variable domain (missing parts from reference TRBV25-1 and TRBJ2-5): EADIYQTPRYLVIGTGKKITLECSQTMGHDKMYWYQQDPGMELHLIHYSYGVNSTEKGDLSSESTVSRIRTEHFPLTLESARPSHTSQYLCASSKPGPRTLGTQYFGPGTRLLVL.

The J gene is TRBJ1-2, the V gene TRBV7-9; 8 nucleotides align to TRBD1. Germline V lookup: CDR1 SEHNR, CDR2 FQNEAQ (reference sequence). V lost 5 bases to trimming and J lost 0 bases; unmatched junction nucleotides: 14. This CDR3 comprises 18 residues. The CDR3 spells CASSPTTGAQVANYGYTF. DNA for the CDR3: TGTGCCAGCAGCCCAACGACAGGGGCCCAAGTAGCTAACTATGGCTACACCTTC.

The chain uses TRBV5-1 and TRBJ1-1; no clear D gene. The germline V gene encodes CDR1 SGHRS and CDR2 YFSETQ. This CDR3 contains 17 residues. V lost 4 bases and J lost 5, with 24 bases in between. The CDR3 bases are TGCGCCAGCAGCCTCCACCCGGGAGAAGGACCTGGTACTGAAGCTTTCTTT. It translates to CASSLHPGEGPGTEAFF.

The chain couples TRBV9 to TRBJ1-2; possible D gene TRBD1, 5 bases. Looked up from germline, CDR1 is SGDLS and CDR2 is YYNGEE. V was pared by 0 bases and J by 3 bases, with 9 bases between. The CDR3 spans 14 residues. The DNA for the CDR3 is TGTGCCAGCAGCGTAGCTGGGGGGGACTATGGCTACACCTTC. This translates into CASSVAGGDYGYTF. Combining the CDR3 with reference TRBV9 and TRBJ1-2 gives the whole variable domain DSGVTQTPKHLITATGQRVTLRCSPRSGDLSVYWYQQSLDQGLQFLIQYYNGEERAKGNILERFSAQQFPDLHSELNLSSLELGDSALYFCASSVAGGDYGYTFGSGTRLTVV.

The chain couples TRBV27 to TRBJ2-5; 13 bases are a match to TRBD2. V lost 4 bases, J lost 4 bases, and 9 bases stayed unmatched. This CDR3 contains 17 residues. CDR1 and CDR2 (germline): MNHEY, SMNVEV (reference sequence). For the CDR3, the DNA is TGTGCCAGCAGTTCAACAAGACTAGCGGGAGGTGGAGAGACCCAGTACTTC. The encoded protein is CASSSTRLAGGGETQYF.

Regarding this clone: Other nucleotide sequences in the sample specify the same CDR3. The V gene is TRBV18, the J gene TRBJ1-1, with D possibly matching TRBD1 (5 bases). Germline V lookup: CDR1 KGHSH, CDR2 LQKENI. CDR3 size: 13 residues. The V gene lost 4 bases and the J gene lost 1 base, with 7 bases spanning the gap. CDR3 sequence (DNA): TGTGCCAGCTCACGGACACAGAACACTGAAGCTTTCTTT. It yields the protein CASSRTQNTEAFF.

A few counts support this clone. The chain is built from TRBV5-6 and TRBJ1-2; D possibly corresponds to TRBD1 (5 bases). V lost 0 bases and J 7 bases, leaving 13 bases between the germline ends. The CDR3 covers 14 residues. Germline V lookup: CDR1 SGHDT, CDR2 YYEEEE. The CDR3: CASSLERGKRGYTF. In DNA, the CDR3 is TGTGCCAGCAGCTTGGAAAGGGGCAAGCGTGGCTACACCTTC.

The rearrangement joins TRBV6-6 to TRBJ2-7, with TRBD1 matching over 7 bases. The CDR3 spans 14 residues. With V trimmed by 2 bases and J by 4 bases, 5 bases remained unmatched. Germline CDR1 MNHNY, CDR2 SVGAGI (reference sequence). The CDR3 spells CASSYDRVGYEQYF. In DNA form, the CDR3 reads TGTGCCAGCAGTTACGACAGGGTGGGATACGAGCAGTACTTC.

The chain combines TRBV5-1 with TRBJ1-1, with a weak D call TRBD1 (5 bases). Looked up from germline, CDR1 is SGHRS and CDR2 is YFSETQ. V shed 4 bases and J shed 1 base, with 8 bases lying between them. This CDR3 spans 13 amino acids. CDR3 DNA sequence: TGCGCCAGCAGCCCTGGGGGGAACACTGAAGCTTTCTTT. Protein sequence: CASSPGGNTEAFF.

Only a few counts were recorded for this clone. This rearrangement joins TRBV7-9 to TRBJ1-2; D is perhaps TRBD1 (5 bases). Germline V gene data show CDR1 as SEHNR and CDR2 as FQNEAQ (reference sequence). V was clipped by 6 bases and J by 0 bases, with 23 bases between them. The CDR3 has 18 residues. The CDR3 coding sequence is TGTGCCAGCAGGCCCCCGGGACTTCAACAACCTACTAACTATGGCTACACCTTC. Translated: CASRPPGLQQPTNYGYTF.

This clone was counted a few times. CDR3 DNA sequence: TGTGCCAGCAGCCAAGATGGGACAGGGTTGTCCTACGAGCAGTACTTC. It encodes CASSQDGTGLSYEQYF. The V and J genes are TRBV3-1 (or the pseudogene TRBV3-2) and TRBJ2-7; 9 bases fit TRBD1. CDR1 and CDR2 from the germline V gene are LGHDT and YNNKEL (reference sequence). The CDR3 contains 16 residues. Trimming at V came to 0 bases and at J to 1 base, leaving 4 bases not matched to a gene.

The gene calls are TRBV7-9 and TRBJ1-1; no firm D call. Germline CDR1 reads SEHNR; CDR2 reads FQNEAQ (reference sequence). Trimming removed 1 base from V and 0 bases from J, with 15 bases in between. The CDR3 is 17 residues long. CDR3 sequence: CASSLGGRKILNTEAFF. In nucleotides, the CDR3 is TGTGCCAGCAGCTTAGGTGGCAGGAAAATTTTGAACACTGAAGCTTTCTTT.